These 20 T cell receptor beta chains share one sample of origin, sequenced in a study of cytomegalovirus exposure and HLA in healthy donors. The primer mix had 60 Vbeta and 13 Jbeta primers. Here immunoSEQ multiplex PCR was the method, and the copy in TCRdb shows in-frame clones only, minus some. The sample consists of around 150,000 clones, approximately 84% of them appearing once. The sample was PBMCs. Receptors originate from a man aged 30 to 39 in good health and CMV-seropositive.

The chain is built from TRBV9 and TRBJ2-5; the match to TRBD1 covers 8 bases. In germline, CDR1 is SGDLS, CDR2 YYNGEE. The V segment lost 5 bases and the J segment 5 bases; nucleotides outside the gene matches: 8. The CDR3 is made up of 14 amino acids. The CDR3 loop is CASRGQGDGETQYF. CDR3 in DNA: TGTGCCAGCAGAGGACAGGGCGATGGGGAGACCCAGTACTTC.

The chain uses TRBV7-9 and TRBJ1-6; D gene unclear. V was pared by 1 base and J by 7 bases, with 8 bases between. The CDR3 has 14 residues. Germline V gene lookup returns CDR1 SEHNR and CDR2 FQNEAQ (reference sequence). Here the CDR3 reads CASSLESGNSPLHF. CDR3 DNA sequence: TGTGCCAGCAGCTTAGAATCGGGGAATTCACCCCTCCACTTT.

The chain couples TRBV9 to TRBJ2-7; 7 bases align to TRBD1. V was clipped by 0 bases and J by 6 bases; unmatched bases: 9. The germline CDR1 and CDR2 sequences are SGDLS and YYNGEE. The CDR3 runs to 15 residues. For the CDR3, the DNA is TGTGCCAGCAGCGTAGAACAGGGGTTTCTTGGCGAGCAGTACTTC. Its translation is CASSVEQGFLGEQYF.

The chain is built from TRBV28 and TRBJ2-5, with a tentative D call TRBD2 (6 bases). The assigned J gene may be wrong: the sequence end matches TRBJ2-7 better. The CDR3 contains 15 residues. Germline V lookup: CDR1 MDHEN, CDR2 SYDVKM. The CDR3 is CASSLAAGPPDEQYF. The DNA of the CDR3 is TGTGCCAGCAGTTTAGCAGCGGGCCCCCCCGACGAGCAGTACTTC.

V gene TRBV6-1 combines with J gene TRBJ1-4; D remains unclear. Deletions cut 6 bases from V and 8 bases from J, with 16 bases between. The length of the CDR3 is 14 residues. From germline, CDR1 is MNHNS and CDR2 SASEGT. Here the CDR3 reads CASSDNPFEEKLFF. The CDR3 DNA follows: TGTGCCAGCAGCGACAATCCCTTTGAGGAAAAACTGTTTTTT.

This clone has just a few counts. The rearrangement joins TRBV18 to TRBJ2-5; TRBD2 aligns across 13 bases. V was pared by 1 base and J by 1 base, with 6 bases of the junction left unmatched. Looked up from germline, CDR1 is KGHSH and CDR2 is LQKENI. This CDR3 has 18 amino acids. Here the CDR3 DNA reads TGTGCCAGCTCACCACGGGGGACTAGCGGGGCCTCCCAAGAGACCCAGTACTTC. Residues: CASSPRGTSGASQETQYF.

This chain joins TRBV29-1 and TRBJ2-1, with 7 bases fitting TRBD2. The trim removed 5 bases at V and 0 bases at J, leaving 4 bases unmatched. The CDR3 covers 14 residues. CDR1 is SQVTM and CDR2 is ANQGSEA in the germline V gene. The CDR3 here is CSVSLAYSYNEQFF. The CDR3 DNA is TGCAGCGTTTCACTAGCGTACTCCTACAATGAGCAGTTCTTC.

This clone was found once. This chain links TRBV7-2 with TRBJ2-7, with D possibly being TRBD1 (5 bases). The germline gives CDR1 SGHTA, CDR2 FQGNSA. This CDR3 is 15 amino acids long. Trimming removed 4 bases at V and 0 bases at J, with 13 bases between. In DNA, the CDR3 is TGTGCCAGCAGCTACGGACACAGGAGCTCCTACGAGCAGTACTTC. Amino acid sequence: CASSYGHRSSYEQYF. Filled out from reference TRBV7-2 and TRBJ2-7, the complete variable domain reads GAGVSQSPSNKVTEKGKDVELRCDPISGHTALYWYRQSLGQGLEFLIYFQGNSAPDKSGLPSDRFSAERTGGSVSTLTIQRTQQEDSAVYLCASSYGHRSSYEQYFGPGTRLTVT.

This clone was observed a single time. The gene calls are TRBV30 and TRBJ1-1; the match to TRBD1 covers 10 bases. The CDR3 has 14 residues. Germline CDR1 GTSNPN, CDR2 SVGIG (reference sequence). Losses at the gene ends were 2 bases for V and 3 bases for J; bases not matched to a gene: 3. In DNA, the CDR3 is TGTGCCTGGAGTATTGGACAGGGGGACACTGAAGCTTTCTTT. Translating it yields CAWSIGQGDTEAFF.

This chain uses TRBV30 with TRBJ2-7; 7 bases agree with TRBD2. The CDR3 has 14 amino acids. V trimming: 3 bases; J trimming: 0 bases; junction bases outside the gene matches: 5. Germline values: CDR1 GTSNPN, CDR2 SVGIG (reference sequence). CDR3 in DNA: TGTGCCTGGAGAGCGGGGCCTAGCTCCTACGAGCAGTACTTC. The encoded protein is CAWRAGPSSYEQYF.

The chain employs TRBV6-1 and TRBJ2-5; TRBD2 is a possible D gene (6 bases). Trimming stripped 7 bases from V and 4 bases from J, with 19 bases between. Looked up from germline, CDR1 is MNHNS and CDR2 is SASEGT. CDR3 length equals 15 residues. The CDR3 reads CASTLTRGSGETQYF. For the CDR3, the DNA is TGTGCCAGCACCTTGACTAGGGGTAGTGGAGAGACCCAGTACTTC.

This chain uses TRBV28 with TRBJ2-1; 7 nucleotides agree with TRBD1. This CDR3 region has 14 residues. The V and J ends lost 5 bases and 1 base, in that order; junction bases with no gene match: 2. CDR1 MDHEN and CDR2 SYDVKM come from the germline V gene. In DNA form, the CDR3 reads TGTGCCAGCAGTCACAGGGGATCCTACAATGAGCAGTTCTTC. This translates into CASSHRGSYNEQFF.

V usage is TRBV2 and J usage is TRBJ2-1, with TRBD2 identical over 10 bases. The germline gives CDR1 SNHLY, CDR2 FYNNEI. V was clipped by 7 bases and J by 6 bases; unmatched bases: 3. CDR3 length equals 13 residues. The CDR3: CASMIAGGNEQFF. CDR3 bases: TGTGCCAGCATGATAGCGGGAGGCAATGAGCAGTTCTTC.

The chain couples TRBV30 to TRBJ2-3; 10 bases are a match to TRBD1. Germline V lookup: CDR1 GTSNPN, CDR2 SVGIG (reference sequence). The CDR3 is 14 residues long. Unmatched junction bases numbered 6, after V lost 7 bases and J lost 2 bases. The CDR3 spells CASDRGIFTDTQYF. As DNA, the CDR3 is TGTGCCTCGGACAGGGGGATTTTCACAGATACGCAGTATTTT.

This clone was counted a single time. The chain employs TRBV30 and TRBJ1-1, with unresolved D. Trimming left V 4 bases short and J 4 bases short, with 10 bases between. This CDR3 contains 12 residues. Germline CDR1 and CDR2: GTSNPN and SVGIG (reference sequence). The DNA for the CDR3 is TGTGCCTGGAAAACAGTTGGCACTGAAGCTTTCTTT. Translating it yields CAWKTVGTEAFF. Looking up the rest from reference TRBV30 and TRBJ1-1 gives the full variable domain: SQTIHQWPATLVQPVGSPLSLECTVEGTSNPNLYWYRQAAGRGLQLLFYSVGIGQISSEVPQNLSASRPQDRQFILSSKKLLLSDSGFYLCAWKTVGTEAFFGQGTRLTVV.

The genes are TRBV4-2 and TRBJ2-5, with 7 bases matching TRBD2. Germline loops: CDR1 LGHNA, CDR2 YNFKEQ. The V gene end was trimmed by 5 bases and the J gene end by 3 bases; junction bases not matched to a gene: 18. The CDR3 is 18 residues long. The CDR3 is CASSSGDSPDPGKETQYF. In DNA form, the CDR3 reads TGTGCCAGCAGCAGCGGGGACTCCCCAGACCCCGGCAAAGAGACCCAGTACTTC.

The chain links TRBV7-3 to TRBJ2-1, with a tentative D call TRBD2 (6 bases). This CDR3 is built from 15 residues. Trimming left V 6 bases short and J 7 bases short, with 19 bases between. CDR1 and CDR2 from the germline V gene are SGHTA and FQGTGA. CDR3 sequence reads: CASSQEGTPENEQFF. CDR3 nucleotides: TGTGCCAGCAGTCAAGAAGGGACTCCGGAGAATGAGCAGTTCTTC.

The CDR3 protein is CASSPRASGASTDTQYF. As DNA, the CDR3 is TGTGCCAGCTCACCACGGGCTAGCGGAGCTAGCACAGATACGCAGTATTTT. The gene calls are TRBV18 and TRBJ2-3; TRBD2 aligns across 7 bases. The J segment lost 0 bases and the V segment lost 1 base, leaving 7 bases of the junction unmatched. This CDR3 is 17 amino acids long. Per germline, CDR1 KGHSH and CDR2 LQKENI. Supplemented by reference TRBV18 and TRBJ2-3, the full variable domain reads NAGVMQNPRHLVRRRGQEARLRCSPMKGHSHVYWYRQLPEEGLKFMVYLQKENIIDESGMPKERFSAEFPKEGPSILRIQQVVRGDSAAYFCASSPRASGASTDTQYFGPGTRLTVL.

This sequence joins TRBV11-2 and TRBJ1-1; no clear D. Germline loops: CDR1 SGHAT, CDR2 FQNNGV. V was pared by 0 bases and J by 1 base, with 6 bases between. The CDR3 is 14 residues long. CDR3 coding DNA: TGTGCCAGCAGCTTAGATCCTTGGAACACTGAAGCTTTCTTT. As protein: CASSLDPWNTEAFF.

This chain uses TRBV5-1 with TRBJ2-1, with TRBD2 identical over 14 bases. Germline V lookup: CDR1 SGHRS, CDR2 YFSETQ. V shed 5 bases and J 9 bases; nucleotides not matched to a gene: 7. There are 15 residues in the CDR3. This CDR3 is CASSSTSGGAREQFF. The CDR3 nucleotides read TGCGCCAGCAGTTCGACTAGCGGGGGGGCCCGTGAGCAGTTCTTC.